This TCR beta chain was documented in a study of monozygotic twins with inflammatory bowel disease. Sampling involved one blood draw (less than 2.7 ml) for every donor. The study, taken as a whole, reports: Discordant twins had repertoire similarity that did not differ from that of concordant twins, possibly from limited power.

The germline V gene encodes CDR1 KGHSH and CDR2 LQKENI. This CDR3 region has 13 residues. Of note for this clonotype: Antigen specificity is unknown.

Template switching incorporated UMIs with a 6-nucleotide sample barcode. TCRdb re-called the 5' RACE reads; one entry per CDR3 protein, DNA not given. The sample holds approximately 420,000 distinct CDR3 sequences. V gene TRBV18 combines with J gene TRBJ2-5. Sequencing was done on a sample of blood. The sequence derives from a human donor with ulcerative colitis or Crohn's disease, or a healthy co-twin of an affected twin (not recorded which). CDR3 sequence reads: CASSPRLKETQYF.